Listed below are T cell receptor beta chains from one sample, sequenced in a study of T cell clonotyping in hematopoietic cell transplantation. Assay used: immunoSEQ multiplex PCR; TCRdb lists only in-frame clones, some missing. The sample contains 25,000 to 30,000 clones, 82% of which appear only once. The specimen was peripheral blood mononuclear cells, collected before stem cell transplant. The receptors originated from a man aged 35 to 55 with acute myeloid leukemia. Some clones in this sample may be carry-over from other donors' samples. Each CDR3 is given with its conserved first and last residue. The D gene is left open where the match is weak. Some rows have no size entry. The others give once, few or many, or a class for an expanded clone.

D gene: TRBD2
V gene: TRBV4-3
clone size: .
J gene: TRBJ2-3
CDR3 DNA: TGCGCCAGCAGCCAAGATTCGGTAGCGGGAAGGGGGGGGCAGTATTTT
CDR3 protein: CASSQDSVAGRGGQYF

D gene: .
V gene: TRBV6-6
clone size: .
J gene: TRBJ1-2
CDR3 DNA: TGTGCCAGCAGCACGGGAGCTAACCATGGCTACACCTTC
CDR3 protein: CASSTGANHGYTF

D gene: .
V gene: TRBV20-1
clone size: few
J gene: TRBJ1-1
CDR3 DNA: TGCAGTGCGGGGGACACTGAAGCTTTCTTT
CDR3 protein: CSAGDTEAFF

D gene: TRBD1
V gene: TRBV7-2
clone size: .
J gene: TRBJ2-7
CDR3 DNA: TGTGCCAGCAGCCGGACAGGGAGAGAGCAGTACTTC
CDR3 protein: CASSRTGREQYF

D gene: .
V gene: TRBV5-1
clone size: .
J gene: TRBJ2-7
CDR3 DNA: TGCGCCAGCAGCTTGGGATGGACCTACGAGCAGTACTTC
CDR3 protein: CASSLGWTYEQYF

D gene: .
V gene: TRBV7-9
clone size: .
J gene: TRBJ1-1
CDR3 DNA: TGTGCCAGCAGGCTCGACAGTCGCACTGAAGCTTTCTTT
CDR3 protein: CASRLDSRTEAFF

D gene: .
V gene: TRBV6-5
clone size: .
J gene: TRBJ2-2
CDR3 DNA: TGTGCCAGCAGTTGGAGGGGGCGCCCAAACACCGGGGAGCTGTTTTTT
CDR3 protein: CASSWRGRPNTGELFF

D gene: .
V gene: TRBV6-5
clone size: .
J gene: TRBJ1-6
CDR3 DNA: TGTGCCAGCAGGGGTCCTGGGAATTCACCCCTCCACTTT
CDR3 protein: CASRGPGNSPLHF

D gene: TRBD2
V gene: TRBV7-2
clone size: .
J gene: TRBJ2-2
CDR3 DNA: TGTGCCAGCAGTCTGGAGATTAGCGGGATCAGGGAGCTGTTTTTT
CDR3 protein: CASSLEISGIRELFF

D gene: TRBD1
V gene: TRBV30
clone size: .
J gene: TRBJ1-6
CDR3 DNA: TGTGCCTGGAGTGCGGGACAGGTCAATTCACCCCTCCACTTT
CDR3 protein: CAWSAGQVNSPLHF

D gene: TRBD1
V gene: TRBV4-2
clone size: .
J gene: TRBJ1-3
CDR3 DNA: TGTGCCAGCAGTCAGACAGGGGTAGGAAACACCATATATTTT
CDR3 protein: CASSQTGVGNTIYF

D gene: .
V gene: TRBV9
clone size: .
J gene: TRBJ1-2
CDR3 DNA: TGTGCCAGCAGCGGGGACACCCCCTATGGCTACACCTTC
CDR3 protein: CASSGDTPYGYTF

D gene: .
V gene: TRBV6-5
clone size: .
J gene: TRBJ1-2
CDR3 DNA: TGTGCCAGCAGTTCCTTCGGGGGGAGAAACTATGGCTACACCTTC
CDR3 protein: CASSSFGGRNYGYTF

D gene: .
V gene: TRBV7-9
clone size: .
J gene: TRBJ2-2
CDR3 DNA: TGTGCCAGCAGCCGCCACTCGCCGAACACCGGGGAGCTGTTTTTT
CDR3 protein: CASSRHSPNTGELFF

D gene: .
V gene: TRBV5-8
clone size: .
J gene: TRBJ2-5
CDR3 DNA: TGTGCCAGCAGCTTGGGAACAGGAGGGCGCGAGACCCAGTACTTC
CDR3 protein: CASSLGTGGRETQYF

D gene: TRBD2
V gene: TRBV2
clone size: .
J gene: TRBJ2-6
CDR3 DNA: TGTGCCAGCACCTACGCGGGGGTCTCTGGGGCCAACGTCCTGACTTTC
CDR3 protein: CASTYAGVSGANVLTF

D gene: .
V gene: TRBV4-3
clone size: .
J gene: TRBJ1-1
CDR3 DNA: TGCGCCAGCAGCCAAGTAGTACGGAAGAACACTGAAGCTTTCTTT
CDR3 protein: CASSQVVRKNTEAFF

D gene: .
V gene: TRBV7-2
clone size: few
J gene: TRBJ1-2
CDR3 DNA: TGTGCCAGCAGCTCGACAGTTCGCTATGGCTACACCTTC
CDR3 protein: CASSSTVRYGYTF

D gene: .
V gene: TRBV20-1
clone size: once
J gene: TRBJ2-1
CDR3 DNA: TGCAGTGCTAGAGATAGGGGGGAGTTCTTC
CDR3 protein: CSARDRGEFF

D gene: TRBD1
V gene: TRBV6-6
clone size: .
J gene: TRBJ1-2
CDR3 DNA: TGTGCCAGCACCGACCCGGGCAGGGGGCGCGTCTATGGCTACACCTTC
CDR3 protein: CASTDPGRGRVYGYTF

D gene: .
V gene: TRBV6-1
clone size: .
J gene: TRBJ1-1
CDR3 DNA: TGTGCCAGCATGGCAGAGTTGAACACTGAAGCTTTCTTT
CDR3 protein: CASMAELNTEAFF

D gene: .
V gene: TRBV4-1
clone size: .
J gene: TRBJ2-1
CDR3 DNA: TGCGCCAGCAGCCAAGCCAGTAGCTCCTACAATGAGCAGTTCTTC
CDR3 protein: CASSQASSSYNEQFF

D gene: .
V gene: TRBV5-1
clone size: .
J gene: TRBJ1-1
CDR3 DNA: TGCGCCAGCACCTCCCAATGGACGAACACTGAAGCTTTCTTT
CDR3 protein: CASTSQWTNTEAFF

D gene: .
V gene: TRBV19
clone size: .
J gene: TRBJ2-7
CDR3 DNA: TGTGCCAGTAGTAGTCTGGATCACTACGAGCAGTACTTC
CDR3 protein: CASSSLDHYEQYF

D gene: .
V gene: TRBV9
clone size: .
J gene: TRBJ1-2
CDR3 DNA: TGTGCCAGCAGCGAAACGGGGTCCGCGGGGACTTATGGCTACACCTTC
CDR3 protein: CASSETGSAGTYGYTF

D gene: TRBD2
V gene: TRBV7-2
clone size: .
J gene: TRBJ2-7
CDR3 DNA: TGTGCCAGCAGCTTAGGCGGGAGGGGGACCTACGAGCAGTACTTC
CDR3 protein: CASSLGGRGTYEQYF

D gene: TRBD2
V gene: TRBV2
clone size: .
J gene: TRBJ2-1
CDR3 DNA: TGTGCCAGCAGCGGTATACTAGCGGGAGGTATTAGCTATGAGCAGTTCTTC
CDR3 protein: CASSGILAGGISYEQFF

D gene: .
V gene: TRBV11-3
clone size: .
J gene: TRBJ2-2
CDR3 DNA: TGTGCCAGCAGCCAGTCATGGGGGAACACCGGGGAGCTGTTTTTT
CDR3 protein: CASSQSWGNTGELFF

D gene: .
V gene: TRBV25-1
clone size: .
J gene: TRBJ1-4
CDR3 DNA: TGTGCCAGCACACTGGGTGAAAAACTGTTTTTT
CDR3 protein: CASTLGEKLFF

D gene: .
V gene: TRBV14
clone size: .
J gene: TRBJ1-5
CDR3 DNA: TGTGCCAGCAGCCAAACCGGGACGGGCGGTTATAGCAATCAGCCCCAGCATTTT
CDR3 protein: CASSQTGTGGYSNQPQHF

D gene: .
V gene: TRBV7-9
clone size: .
J gene: TRBJ1-1
CDR3 DNA: TGTGCCAGCAGCTTGGAGGTGAGCACTGAAGCTTTCTTT
CDR3 protein: CASSLEVSTEAFF

D gene: TRBD1
V gene: TRBV4-1
clone size: .
J gene: TRBJ1-6
CDR3 DNA: TGCGCCAGCAGCCATCCACAGGGGGTTCACTATAATTCACCCCTCCACTTT
CDR3 protein: CASSHPQGVHYNSPLHF

D gene: .
V gene: TRBV2
clone size: few
J gene: TRBJ1-1
CDR3 DNA: TGTGCCACTACGGGCGGACGGGGTTTGACTGAAGCTTTCTTT
CDR3 protein: CATTGGRGLTEAFF

D gene: .
V gene: TRBV30
clone size: .
J gene: TRBJ1-1
CDR3 DNA: TGTGCCTGGAGTACGGGGAGGACTGAAGCTTTCTTT
CDR3 protein: CAWSTGRTEAFF

D gene: .
V gene: TRBV6-6
clone size: .
J gene: TRBJ2-7
CDR3 DNA: TGTGCCAGCAGCACCCCGGGGCGGCCCTCCTACGAGCAGTACTTC
CDR3 protein: CASSTPGRPSYEQYF

D gene: TRBD1
V gene: TRBV11-3
clone size: few
J gene: TRBJ1-4
CDR3 DNA: TGTGCCAGCAGCCAAGGACAGGTTAATGAAAAACTGTTTTTT
CDR3 protein: CASSQGQVNEKLFF

D gene: TRBD1
V gene: TRBV5-4
clone size: .
J gene: TRBJ1-1
CDR3 DNA: TGTGCCAGCAGCTTATTGCGCGTGGACAGGGTACCCACTGAAGCTTTCTTT
CDR3 protein: CASSLLRVDRVPTEAFF